What follows are 21 T cell receptor beta chains derived from one specimen sequenced in a study of blood T cell repertoires in COVID-19. Libraries were prepared by immunoSEQ multiplex PCR; TCRdb keeps only in-frame clonotypes and omits some of them. The sample yields approximately 260,000 clones, approximately 80% seen once. The sample comprised peripheral blood. These TCRs come from a woman aged 80 or older with acute or convalescent COVID-19.

The rearrangement uses TRBV19 and TRBJ1-5; 9 bases are shared with TRBD1. Germline V gives CDR1 LNHDA, CDR2 SQIVND (reference sequence). The length of the CDR3 is 16 residues. V was clipped by 1 base and J by 5 bases; unmatched bases: 6. CDR3 coding DNA: TGTGCCAGTAGTATAGGGGGGACAGGGATTCATCAGCCCCAGCATTTT. It is translated as CASSIGGTGIHQPQHF.

V usage is TRBV5-1 and J usage is TRBJ2-1, with a weak D call TRBD2 (6 bases). There are 14 residues in the CDR3. Germline values: CDR1 SGHRS, CDR2 YFSETQ. V was pared by 4 bases and J by 7 bases, with 15 bases between. The CDR3 loop reads CASSIRDLPNEQFF. CDR3 in DNA: TGCGCCAGCAGCATCCGGGACTTGCCTAATGAGCAGTTCTTC.

V is TRBV27 and J is TRBJ2-7; D perhaps matches TRBD2 (6 bases). This CDR3 spans 15 amino acids. V was cut by 3 bases and J by 4 bases, with 16 bases left in between. The germline CDR1 and CDR2 sequences are MNHEY and SMNVEV (reference sequence). The CDR3 here is CASSLRDPSSYEQYF. The CDR3 DNA sequence: TGTGCCAGCAGTTTGCGGGACCCGAGTTCTTACGAGCAGTACTTC.

This clone has a single count. The V call is TRBV18, the J call TRBJ2-7; 10 bases match TRBD1. Germline V CDR1 and CDR2: KGHSH, LQKENI. J was trimmed by 7 bases and V by 3 bases; bases with no gene match: 9. The CDR3 loop spans 15 amino acids. CDR3 amino acids: CASSPLGTGEIEQYF. CDR3 nucleotides: TGTGCCAGCTCACCCCTTGGGACAGGGGAGATAGAGCAGTACTTC.

The V gene is TRBV5-1, the J gene TRBJ1-1; D possibly corresponds to TRBD1 (5 bases). Trimming took off 4 bases at V and 3 bases at J, with 13 bases between the two ends. This CDR3 region has 14 residues. Germline V gene lookup returns CDR1 SGHRS and CDR2 YFSETQ. This CDR3 reads CASSVSWGDTEAFF. The CDR3 DNA reads as TGCGCCAGCAGCGTGAGTTGGGGGGACACTGAAGCTTTCTTT.

The chain joins TRBV5-5 to TRBJ2-3; 9 positions agree with TRBD1. Germline V gene lookup returns CDR1 SGHKS and CDR2 YYEKEE (reference sequence). V lost 1 base, J lost 3 bases, and 9 bases stayed unmatched. This CDR3 contains 17 residues. CDR3: CASSLPRGTGWTDTQYF. For the CDR3, the DNA is TGTGCCAGCAGCTTGCCCCGGGGGACAGGGTGGACAGATACGCAGTATTTT.

In the case of this clone: Other nucleotide sequences from this sample produce the same CDR3. The rearrangement links TRBV5-1 to TRBJ1-3; possibly TRBD1 for D (5 bases). The CDR3 contains 14 residues. Germline CDR1 SGHRS, CDR2 YFSETQ. V lost 1 base and J 4 bases, leaving 9 bases between the germline ends. The CDR3 sequence: CASSLQGSGNTIYF. The CDR3 coding sequence is TGCGCCAGCAGCTTGCAGGGATCCGGAAACACCATATATTTT.

This clone was recorded only once. The chain couples TRBV3-1 (or the pseudogene TRBV3-2) to TRBJ1-4; 9 bases are a match to TRBD1. CDR3 length: 15 residues. Germline assignment: CDR1 LGHDT and CDR2 YNNKEL (reference sequence). V shed 1 base and J 5 bases; nucleotides not matched to a gene: 2. The CDR3 bases are TGTGCCAGCAGCCAAGGGGGGACAGGGAATGAAAAACTGTTTTTT. The encoded protein is CASSQGGTGNEKLFF.

This clone has more than one count but fewer than ten. The chain links TRBV5-1 to TRBJ2-3; 8 nucleotides align to TRBD2. V gave up 3 bases and J gave up 0 bases; unmatched junction bases: 3. The CDR3 length is 15 residues. CDR1 and CDR2 (germline): SGHRS, YFSETQ. DNA of the CDR3: TGCGCCAGCAGCTCTGCGGGAGGTAGCACAGATACGCAGTATTTT. It translates to CASSSAGGSTDTQYF.

The chain is built from TRBV3-1 (or the pseudogene TRBV3-2) and TRBJ2-4, with TRBD2 matching over 10 bases. Germline assignment: CDR1 LGHDT and CDR2 YNNKEL (reference sequence). The CDR3 sequence is 15 residues long. Unmatched junction bases numbered 9, after V lost 10 bases and J lost 3 bases. Written as DNA, the CDR3 is TGTGCCACTGCTGAGCGGGGGGGAGTCAAAAACATTCAGTACTTC. Encoded protein: CATAERGGVKNIQYF.

This clone was counted a few times. The chain couples TRBV2 to TRBJ1-1; 9 bases align to TRBD1. Germline V CDR1 and CDR2: SNHLY, FYNNEI. This CDR3 has 18 residues. Trimming at V came to 1 base and at J to 7 bases, leaving 16 bases not matched to a gene. The CDR3 region is CASSEDRTGVSSRYEAFF. For the CDR3, the DNA is TGTGCCAGCAGTGAAGACCGGACAGGGGTAAGCTCCAGATATGAAGCTTTCTTT.

This chain joins TRBV10-3 and TRBJ2-3; 10 positions agree with TRBD1. CDR1 and CDR2 from the germline V gene are ENHRY and SYGVKD. V shed 5 bases and J 4 bases; nucleotides not matched to a gene: 12. The CDR3 is 17 residues long. The CDR3 DNA sequence: TGTGCCATCAGTCCAGCCCTCGGGACAGGGGTTCCAGATACGCAGTATTTT. Its protein product is CAISPALGTGVPDTQYF.

V is TRBV6-2 or TRBV6-3 and J is TRBJ1-5; 7 nucleotides line up with TRBD1. J lost 6 bases, V lost 2 bases, and 7 bases had no gene match. Germline V lookup: CDR1 MNHEY, CDR2 SVGEGT. The CDR3 has 15 residues. The CDR3 region is CASSYPTGAVQPQHF. The CDR3 DNA reads as TGTGCCAGCAGTTACCCCACAGGGGCTGTTCAGCCCCAGCATTTT.

The chain is built from TRBV3-1 (or the pseudogene TRBV3-2) and TRBJ1-5, with 11 bases matching TRBD1. V lost 4 bases to trimming and J lost 3 bases; unmatched junction nucleotides: 5. CDR1 and CDR2 (germline): LGHDT, YNNKEL (reference sequence). This CDR3 spans 16 amino acids. CDR3 sequence reads: CASSLGTGGTNQPQHF. The CDR3 DNA sequence: TGTGCCAGCAGCCTCGGGACAGGGGGAACCAATCAGCCCCAGCATTTT.

The rearrangement links TRBV2 to TRBJ2-4; D unclear. This CDR3 has 12 amino acids. Trimming took off 7 bases at V and 7 bases at J, with 11 bases between the two ends. The germline gives CDR1 SNHLY, CDR2 FYNNEI. This CDR3 is CASTLTGNIQYF. The CDR3 nucleotides are TGTGCCAGCACATTAACCGGGAACATTCAGTACTTC.

The rearrangement uses TRBV6-5 and TRBJ1-5, with a possible D match to TRBD1 (5 bases). Germline lookup yields CDR1 MNHEY and CDR2 SVGAGI. The CDR3 consists of 15 residues. V gave up 6 bases and J gave up 3 bases, with 15 bases separating them. CDR3 amino acids: CASRGDGSLNQPQHF. The CDR3 nucleotides are TGTGCCAGCAGGGGGGACGGGAGCCTCAATCAGCCCCAGCATTTT.

This chain links TRBV5-1 with TRBJ2-3; 11 nucleotides agree with TRBD2. Looked up from germline, CDR1 is SGHRS and CDR2 is YFSETQ. V gave up 0 bases and J gave up 7 bases; unmatched junction bases: 16. There are 19 residues in the CDR3. Written as DNA, the CDR3 is TGCGCCAGCAGCTTGGAGCCCGGCTCCACTAGCGGGGGCCCCTATACGCAGTATTTT. Its protein product is CASSLEPGSTSGGPYTQYF. The complete variable domain, with remaining parts taken from reference TRBV5-1 and TRBJ2-3, reads KAGVTQTPRYLIKTRGQQVTLSCSPISGHRSVSWYQQTPGQGLQFLFEYFSETQRNKGNFPGRFSGRQFSNSRSEMNVSTLELGDSALYLCASSLEPGSTSGGPYTQYFGPGTRLTVL.

The rearrangement joins TRBV6-1 to TRBJ1-5; unclear D gene. V was pared by 2 bases and J by 9 bases, with 14 bases between. Per the germline V gene, CDR1 is MNHNS and CDR2 is SASEGT. The CDR3 has 14 residues. The CDR3 DNA reads as TGTGCCAGCAGTGAAAGGGCGGGGTTTCGGCCCCAGCATTTT. Translated: CASSERAGFRPQHF.

The rearrangement uses TRBV4-1 and TRBJ2-7, with a tentative D call TRBD2 (6 bases). With 3 bases removed from V and 3 bases from J, the gap between germline ends came to 15 bases. The V gene's germline CDR1 is MGHRA and CDR2 YSYEKL. The CDR3 loop spans 15 amino acids. The CDR3 nucleotides are TGCGCCAGCAGCCAGCTAGGAGGGGTGGGCTACGAGCAGTACTTC. It codes for CASSQLGGVGYEQYF.

The chain is built from TRBV6-5 and TRBJ2-3, with 9 bases matching TRBD2. Germline CDR1 and CDR2: MNHEY and SVGAGI. The CDR3 contains 15 residues. V lost 6 bases, J lost 4 bases, and 8 bases stayed unmatched. The CDR3 loop is CASRGSGSAPDTQYF. The DNA for the CDR3 is TGTGCCAGCAGAGGTAGCGGGAGCGCTCCAGATACGCAGTATTTT.

In its sample, this clone was seen once. The chain employs TRBV27 and TRBJ2-6; D possibly corresponds to TRBD1 (5 bases). Germline CDR1 reads MNHEY; CDR2 reads SMNVEV (reference sequence). Trimming shortened V by 3 bases and J by 4 bases, and 19 bases separated the two germline ends. The CDR3 covers 18 residues. CDR3 in amino acids: CASSLGQGWTPGANVLTF. In DNA, the CDR3 is TGTGCCAGCAGTTTGGGGCAGGGATGGACCCCCGGGGCCAACGTCCTGACTTTC.